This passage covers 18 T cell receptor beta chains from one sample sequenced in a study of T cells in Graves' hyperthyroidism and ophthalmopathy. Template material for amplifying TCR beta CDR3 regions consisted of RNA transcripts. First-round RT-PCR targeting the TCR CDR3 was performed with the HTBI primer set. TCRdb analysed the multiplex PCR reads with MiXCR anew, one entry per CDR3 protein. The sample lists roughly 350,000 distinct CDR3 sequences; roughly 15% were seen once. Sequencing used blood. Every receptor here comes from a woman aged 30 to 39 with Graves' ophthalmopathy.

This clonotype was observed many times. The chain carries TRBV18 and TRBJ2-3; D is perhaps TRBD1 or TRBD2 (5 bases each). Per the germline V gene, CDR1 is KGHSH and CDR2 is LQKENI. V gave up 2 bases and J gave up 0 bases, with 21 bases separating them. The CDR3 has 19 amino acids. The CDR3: CASSPRGIRGKTSTDTQYF. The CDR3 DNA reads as TGTGCCAGCTCACCAAGGGGAATTCGGGGCAAAACTAGCACAGATACGCAGTATTTT.

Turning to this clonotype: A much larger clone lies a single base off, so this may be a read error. CDR3 coding DNA: TGTGCCAGCAGTTTGGGCCTTGAGACCATATATTTT. The encoded protein is CASSLGLETIYF. J is TRBJ1-3 and V is TRBV28, with unresolved D. Germline V CDR1 and CDR2: MDHEN, SYDVKM. V lost 3 bases and J 10 bases, leaving 10 bases between the germline ends. CDR3 size: 12 residues. Supplemented by reference TRBV28 and TRBJ1-3, the full variable domain reads DVKVTQSSRYLVKRTGEKVFLECVQDMDHENMFWYRQDPGLGLRLIYFSYDVKMKEKGDIPEGYSVSREKKERFSLILESASTNQTSMYLCASSLGLETIYFGEGSWLTVV.

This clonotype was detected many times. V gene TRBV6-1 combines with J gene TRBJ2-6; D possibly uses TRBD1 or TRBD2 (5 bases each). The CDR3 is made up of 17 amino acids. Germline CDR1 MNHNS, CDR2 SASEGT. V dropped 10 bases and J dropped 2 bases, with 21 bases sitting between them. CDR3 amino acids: CATTLKGWDAGANVLTF. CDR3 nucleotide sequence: TGTGCCACCACCTTAAAAGGGTGGGACGCTGGGGCCAACGTCCTGACTTTC.

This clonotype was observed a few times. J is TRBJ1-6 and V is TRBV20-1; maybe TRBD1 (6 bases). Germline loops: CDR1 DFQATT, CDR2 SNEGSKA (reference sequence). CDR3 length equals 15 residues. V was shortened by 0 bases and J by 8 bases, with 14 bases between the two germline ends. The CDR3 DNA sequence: TGCAGTGCTAGAGAGTACAGGGCCGCTCATTCACCCCTCCACTTT. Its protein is CSAREYRAAHSPLHF.

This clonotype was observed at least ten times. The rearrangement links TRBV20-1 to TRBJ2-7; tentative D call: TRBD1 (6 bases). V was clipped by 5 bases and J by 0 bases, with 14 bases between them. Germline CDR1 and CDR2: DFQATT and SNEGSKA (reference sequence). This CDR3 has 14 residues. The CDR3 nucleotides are TGCAGTGCTGTCCGGGACACATACTCCTACGAGCAGTACTTC. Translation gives CSAVRDTYSYEQYF.

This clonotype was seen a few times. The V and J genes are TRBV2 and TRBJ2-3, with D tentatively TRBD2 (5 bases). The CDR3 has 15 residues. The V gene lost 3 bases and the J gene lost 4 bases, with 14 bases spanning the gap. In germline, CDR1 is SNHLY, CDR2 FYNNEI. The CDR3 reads CASSEESSSSDTQYF. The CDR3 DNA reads TGTGCCAGCAGTGAGGAGTCGTCTAGCTCAGATACGCAGTATTTT.

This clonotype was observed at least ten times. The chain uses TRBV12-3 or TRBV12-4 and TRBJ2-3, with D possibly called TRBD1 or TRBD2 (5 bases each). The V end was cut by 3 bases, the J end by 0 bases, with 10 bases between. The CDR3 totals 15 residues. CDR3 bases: TGTGCCAGCAGTTTTCTTGGGGGTAGCACAGATACGCAGTATTTT. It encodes CASSFLGGSTDTQYF.

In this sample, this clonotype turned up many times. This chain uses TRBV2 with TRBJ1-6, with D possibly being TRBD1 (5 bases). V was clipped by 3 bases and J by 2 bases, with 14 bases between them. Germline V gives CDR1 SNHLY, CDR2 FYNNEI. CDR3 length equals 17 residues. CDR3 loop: CASSEGSGHAYNSPLHF. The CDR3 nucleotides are TGTGCCAGCAGTGAGGGGTCAGGACACGCCTATAATTCACCCCTCCACTTT. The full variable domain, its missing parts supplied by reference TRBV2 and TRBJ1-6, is EPEVTQTPSHQVTQMGQEVILRCVPISNHLYFYWYRQILGQKVEFLVSFYNNEISEKSEIFDDQFSVERPDGSNFTLKIRSTKLEDSAMYFCASSEGSGHAYNSPLHFGNGTRLTVT.

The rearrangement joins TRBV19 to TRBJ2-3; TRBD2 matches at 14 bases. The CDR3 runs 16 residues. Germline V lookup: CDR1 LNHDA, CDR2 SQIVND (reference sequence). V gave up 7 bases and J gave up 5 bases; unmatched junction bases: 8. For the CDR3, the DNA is TGTGCCAGTACCCCTAGGACTAGCGGGGGGCAAGATACGCAGTATTTT. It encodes CASTPRTSGGQDTQYF.

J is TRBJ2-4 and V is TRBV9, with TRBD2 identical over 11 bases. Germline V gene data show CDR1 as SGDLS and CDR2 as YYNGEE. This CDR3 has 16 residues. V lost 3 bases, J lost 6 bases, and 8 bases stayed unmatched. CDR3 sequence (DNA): TGTGCCAGCAGCGGATATAGCGGGGGGGGTGGAAACATTCAGTACTTC. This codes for CASSGYSGGGGNIQYF.

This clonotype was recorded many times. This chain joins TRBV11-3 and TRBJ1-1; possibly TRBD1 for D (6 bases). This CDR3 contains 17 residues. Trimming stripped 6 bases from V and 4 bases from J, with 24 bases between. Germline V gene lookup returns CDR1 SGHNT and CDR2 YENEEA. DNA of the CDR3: TGTGCCAGCAGATCCACAGGGTGGGGGCCCGTTTTCACTGAAGCTTTCTTT. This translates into CASRSTGWGPVFTEAFF.

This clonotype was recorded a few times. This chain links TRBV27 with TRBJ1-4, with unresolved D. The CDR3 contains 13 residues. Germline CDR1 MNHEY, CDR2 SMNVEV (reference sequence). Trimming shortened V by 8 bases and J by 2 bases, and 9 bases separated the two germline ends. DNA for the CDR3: TGTGCCAGCTCGTGGATGACTAATGAAAAACTGTTTTTT. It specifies CASSWMTNEKLFF.

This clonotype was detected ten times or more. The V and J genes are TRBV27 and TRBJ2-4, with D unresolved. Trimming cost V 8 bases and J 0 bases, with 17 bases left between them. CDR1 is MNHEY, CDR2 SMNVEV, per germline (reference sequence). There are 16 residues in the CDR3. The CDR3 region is CASPLKGYVAKNIQYF. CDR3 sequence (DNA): TGTGCCAGCCCCCTGAAGGGATACGTAGCCAAAAACATTCAGTACTTC.

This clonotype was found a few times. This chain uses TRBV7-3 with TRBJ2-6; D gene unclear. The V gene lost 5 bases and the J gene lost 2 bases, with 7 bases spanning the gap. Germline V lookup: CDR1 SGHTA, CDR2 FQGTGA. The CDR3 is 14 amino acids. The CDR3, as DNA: TGTGCCAGCAGCCTCGTGGCTGGGGCCAACGTCCTGACTTTC. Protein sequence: CASSLVAGANVLTF.

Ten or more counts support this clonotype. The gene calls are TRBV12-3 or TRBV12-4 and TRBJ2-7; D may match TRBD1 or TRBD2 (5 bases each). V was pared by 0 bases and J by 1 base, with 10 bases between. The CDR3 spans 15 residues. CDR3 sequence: CASSLARGLSYEQYF. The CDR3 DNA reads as TGTGCCAGCAGTTTAGCGAGGGGTTTATCCTACGAGCAGTACTTC.

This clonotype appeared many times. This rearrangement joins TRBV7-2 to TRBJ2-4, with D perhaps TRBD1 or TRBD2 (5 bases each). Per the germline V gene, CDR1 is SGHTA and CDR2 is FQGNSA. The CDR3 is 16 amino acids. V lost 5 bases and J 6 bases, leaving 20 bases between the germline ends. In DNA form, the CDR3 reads TGTGCCAGCAGCCGTTATGCTCGGGGCGACGGAAACATTCAGTACTTC. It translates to CASSRYARGDGNIQYF. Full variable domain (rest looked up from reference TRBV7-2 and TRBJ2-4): GAGVSQSPSNKVTEKGKDVELRCDPISGHTALYWYRQSLGQGLEFLIYFQGNSAPDKSGLPSDRFSAERTGGSVSTLTIQRTQQEDSAVYLCASSRYARGDGNIQYFGAGTRLSVL.

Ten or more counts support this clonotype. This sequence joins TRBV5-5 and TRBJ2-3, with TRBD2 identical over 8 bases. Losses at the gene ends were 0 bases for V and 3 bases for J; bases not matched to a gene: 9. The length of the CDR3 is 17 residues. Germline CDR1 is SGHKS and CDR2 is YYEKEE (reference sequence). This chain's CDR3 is CASSLAPGGGATDTQYF. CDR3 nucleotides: TGTGCCAGCAGCTTGGCCCCGGGGGGGGGTGCGACAGATACGCAGTATTTT. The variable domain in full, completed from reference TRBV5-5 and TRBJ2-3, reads DAGVTQSPTHLIKTRGQQVTLRCSPISGHKSVSWYQQVLGQGPQFIFQYYEKEERGRGNFPDRFSARQFPNYSSELNVNALLLGDSALYLCASSLAPGGGATDTQYFGPGTRLTVL.

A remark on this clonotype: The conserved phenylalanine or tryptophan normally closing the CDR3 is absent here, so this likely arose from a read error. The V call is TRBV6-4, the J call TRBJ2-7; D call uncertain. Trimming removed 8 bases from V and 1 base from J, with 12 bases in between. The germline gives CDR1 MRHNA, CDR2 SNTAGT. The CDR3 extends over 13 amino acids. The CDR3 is CASAVLPSYEQYS. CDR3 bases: TGTGCCAGCGCGGTCTTACCTTCCTACGAGCAGTACTCC.